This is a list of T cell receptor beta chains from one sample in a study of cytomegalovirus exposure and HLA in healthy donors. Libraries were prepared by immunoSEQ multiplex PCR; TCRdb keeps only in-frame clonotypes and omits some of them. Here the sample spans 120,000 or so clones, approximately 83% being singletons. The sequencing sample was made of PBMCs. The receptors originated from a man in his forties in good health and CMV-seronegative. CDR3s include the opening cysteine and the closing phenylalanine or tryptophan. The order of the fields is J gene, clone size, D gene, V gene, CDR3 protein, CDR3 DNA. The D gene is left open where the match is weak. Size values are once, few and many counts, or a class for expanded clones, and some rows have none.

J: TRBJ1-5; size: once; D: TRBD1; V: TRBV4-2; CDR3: CASSQDGAGGIKQPQHF; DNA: TGTGCCAGCAGCCAAGATGGGGCAGGGGGGATAAAGCAGCCCCAGCATTTT
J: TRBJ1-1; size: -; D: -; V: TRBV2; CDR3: CASTSKQPMNTEAFF; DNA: TGTGCCAGCACATCCAAACAGCCCATGAACACTGAAGCTTTCTTT
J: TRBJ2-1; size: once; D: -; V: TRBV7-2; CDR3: CASRDGLLTGNEQFF; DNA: TGTGCCAGCAGGGACGGACTTCTCACGGGCAATGAGCAGTTCTTC
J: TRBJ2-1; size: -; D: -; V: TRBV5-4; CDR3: CASSLEGVYNEQFF; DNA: TGTGCCAGCAGCTTGGAGGGGGTGTACAATGAGCAGTTCTTC
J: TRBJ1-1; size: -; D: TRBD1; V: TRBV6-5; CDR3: CASRDRGLKTEAFF; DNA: TGTGCCAGCAGGGACAGGGGCTTGAAGACTGAAGCTTTCTTT
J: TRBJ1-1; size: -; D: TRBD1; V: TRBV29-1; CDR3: CSADGQGAMNTEAFF; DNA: TGCAGCGCCGACGGACAGGGGGCTATGAACACTGAAGCTTTCTTT
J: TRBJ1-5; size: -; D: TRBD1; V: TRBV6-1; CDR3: CASTRDRGLGQPQHF; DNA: TGTGCCAGCACCCGGGACAGGGGGCTCGGGCAGCCCCAGCATTTT
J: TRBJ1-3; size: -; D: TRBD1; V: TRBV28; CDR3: CASSPTGGIGNTIYF; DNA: TGTGCCAGCAGCCCAACAGGGGGCATCGGAAACACCATATATTTT
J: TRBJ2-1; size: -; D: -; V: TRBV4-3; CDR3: CASSPGMVHNEQFF; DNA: TGCGCCAGCAGCCCAGGGATGGTTCACAATGAGCAGTTCTTC
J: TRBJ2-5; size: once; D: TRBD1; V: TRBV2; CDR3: CASRSTGTEETQYF; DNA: TGTGCCAGCAGATCCACCGGGACAGAAGAGACCCAGTACTTC
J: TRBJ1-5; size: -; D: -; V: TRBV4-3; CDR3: CASSQEQNQPQHF; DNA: TGCGCCAGCAGCCAAGAACAGAATCAGCCCCAGCATTTT
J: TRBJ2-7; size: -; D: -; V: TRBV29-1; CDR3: CSVLQNSYEQYF; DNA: TGCAGCGTTCTGCAGAACTCCTACGAGCAGTACTTC
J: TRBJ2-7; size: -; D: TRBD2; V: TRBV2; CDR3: CASGGGLTYEQYF; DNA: TGTGCCTCCGGGGGGGGGCTAACCTACGAGCAGTACTTC
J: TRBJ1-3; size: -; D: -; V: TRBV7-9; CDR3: CASSLDAVPGNTIYF; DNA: TGTGCCAGCAGCTTAGATGCGGTCCCTGGAAACACCATATATTTT
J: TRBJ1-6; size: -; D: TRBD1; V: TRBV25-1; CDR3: CASSVTGDSPLHF; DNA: TGTGCCAGCAGTGTGACAGGGGATTCACCCCTCCACTTT
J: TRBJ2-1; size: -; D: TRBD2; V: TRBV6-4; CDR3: CASNLPGGSGVYKEQFF; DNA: TGTGCCAGCAACCTTCCGGGTGGGAGCGGGGTTTATAAGGAGCAGTTCTTC
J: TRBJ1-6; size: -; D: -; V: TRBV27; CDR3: CASSPTGLPSYNSPLHF; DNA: TGTGCCAGCAGTCCCACAGGGCTCCCCTCCTATAATTCACCCCTCCACTTT
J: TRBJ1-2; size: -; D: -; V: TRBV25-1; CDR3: CASSPSQQKNYGYTF; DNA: TGTGCCAGCAGTCCCTCACAGCAAAAAAACTATGGCTACACCTTC
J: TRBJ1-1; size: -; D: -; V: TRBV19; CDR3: CASSMGGEAFF; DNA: TGTGCCAGTAGTATGGGAGGTGAAGCTTTCTTT
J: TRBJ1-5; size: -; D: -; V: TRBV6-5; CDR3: CASSYAGPSNQPQHF; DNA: TGTGCCAGCAGTTACGCGGGTCCTAGCAATCAGCCCCAGCATTTT
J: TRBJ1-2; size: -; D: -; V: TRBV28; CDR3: CASSPLFNGYTF; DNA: TGTGCCAGCAGCCCCCTGTTTAATGGCTACACCTTC
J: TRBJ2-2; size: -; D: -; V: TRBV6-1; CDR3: CASIALFQTGELFF; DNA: TGTGCCAGCATAGCTCTCTTCCAGACCGGGGAGCTGTTTTTT
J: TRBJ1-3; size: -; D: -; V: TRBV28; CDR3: CASSLSRGGNTIYF; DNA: TGTGCCAGCAGTTTAAGTCGAGGGGGAAACACCATATATTTT
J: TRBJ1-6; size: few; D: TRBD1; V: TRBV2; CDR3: CASTRTGDNSPLHF; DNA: TGTGCCAGCACCCGGACAGGAGATAATTCACCCCTCCACTTT
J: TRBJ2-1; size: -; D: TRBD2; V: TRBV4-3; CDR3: CASSQELAGWNEQFF; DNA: TGCGCCAGCAGCCAAGAACTAGCGGGCTGGAATGAGCAGTTCTTC
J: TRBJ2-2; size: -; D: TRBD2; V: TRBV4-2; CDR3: CASSSATGTSGNRAGELFF; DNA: TGTGCCAGCAGCTCCGCGACTGGGACTAGCGGGAATAGGGCCGGGGAGCTGTTTTTT
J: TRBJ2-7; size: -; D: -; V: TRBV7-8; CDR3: CASSRVSAEQYF; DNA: TGTGCCAGCAGCCGGGTTTCGGCCGAGCAGTACTTC
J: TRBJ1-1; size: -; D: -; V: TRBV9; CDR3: CASSVDGVRQDAFF; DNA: TGTGCCAGCAGCGTAGATGGTGTGAGACAGGACGCTTTCTTT
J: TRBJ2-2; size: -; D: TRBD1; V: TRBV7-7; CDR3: CASSGQGSGTGELFF; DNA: TGTGCCAGCAGCGGACAGGGGTCAGGGACCGGGGAGCTGTTTTTT
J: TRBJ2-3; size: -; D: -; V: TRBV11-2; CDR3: CASSLLPQTDSRGTDTQYF; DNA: TGTGCCAGCAGCTTACTCCCCCAAACCGATAGCAGGGGCACAGATACGCAGTATTTT
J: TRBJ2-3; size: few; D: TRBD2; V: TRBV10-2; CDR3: CASTSGSPPDTQYF; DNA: TGCGCCAGTACTAGCGGGAGCCCTCCCGATACGCAGTATTTT
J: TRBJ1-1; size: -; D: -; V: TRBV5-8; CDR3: CASSPWTAEAFF; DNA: TGTGCCAGCAGCCCATGGACAGCTGAAGCTTTCTTT
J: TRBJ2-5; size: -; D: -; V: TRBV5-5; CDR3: CASSLALGETTQYF; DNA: TGTGCCAGCAGCTTGGCACTAGGAGAAACAACCCAGTACTTC
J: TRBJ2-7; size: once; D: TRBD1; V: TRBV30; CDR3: CAWRGGQGDHYEQYF; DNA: TGTGCCTGGAGGGGTGGACAGGGGGACCACTACGAGCAGTACTTC
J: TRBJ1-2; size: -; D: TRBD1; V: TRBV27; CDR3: CASSLGATGGAGYTF; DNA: TGTGCCAGCAGCCTAGGTGCGACAGGGGGCGCTGGCTACACCTTC
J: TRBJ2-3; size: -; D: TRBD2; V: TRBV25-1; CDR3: CASRVAGGGTDTQYF; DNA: TGTGCCAGCAGGGTAGCGGGGGGAGGCACAGATACGCAGTATTTT
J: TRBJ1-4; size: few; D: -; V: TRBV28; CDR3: CASSLRGVNEKLFF; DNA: TGTGCCAGCAGTTTAAGAGGTGTTAATGAAAAACTGTTTTTT
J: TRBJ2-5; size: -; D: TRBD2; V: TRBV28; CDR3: CASSFAAGPGQETQYF; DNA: TGTGCCAGCAGTTTCGCAGCGGGACCGGGACAAGAGACCCAGTACTTC
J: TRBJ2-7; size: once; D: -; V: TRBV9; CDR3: CASSKGLYEQYF; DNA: TGTGCCAGCTCTAAGGGGCTCTACGAGCAGTACTTC
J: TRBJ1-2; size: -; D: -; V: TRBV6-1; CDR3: CASSETGDYGYTF; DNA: TGTGCCAGCAGTGAGACAGGAGACTATGGCTACACCTTC
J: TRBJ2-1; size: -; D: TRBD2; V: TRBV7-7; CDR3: CASSLGLAGATSYNEQFF; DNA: TGTGCCAGCAGCTTGGGACTAGCGGGGGCCACCTCCTACAATGAGCAGTTCTTC
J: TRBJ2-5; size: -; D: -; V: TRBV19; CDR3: CASSLNGSPETQYF; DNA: TGTGCCAGTAGCTTGAACGGGAGTCCAGAGACCCAGTACTTC
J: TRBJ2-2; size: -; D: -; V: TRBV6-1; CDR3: CASSETYESAGELFF; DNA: TGTGCCAGCAGTGAAACTTACGAGAGCGCCGGGGAGCTGTTTTTT
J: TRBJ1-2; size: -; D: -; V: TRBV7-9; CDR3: CASSFQYGYTF; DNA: TGTGCCAGCAGCTTTCAGTATGGCTACACCTTC
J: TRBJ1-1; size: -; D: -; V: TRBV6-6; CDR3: CASSSVPNTEAFF; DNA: TGTGCCAGCAGTTCCGTTCCGAACACTGAAGCTTTCTTT
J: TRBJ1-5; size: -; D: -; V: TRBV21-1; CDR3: CASRKVHSNQPQHF; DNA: TGTGCCAGCAGAAAAGTTCATAGCAATCAGCCCCAGCATTTT
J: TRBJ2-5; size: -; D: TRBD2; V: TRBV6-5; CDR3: CASSKGLAFQETQYF; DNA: TGTGCCAGCAGTAAGGGACTAGCGTTCCAAGAGACCCAGTACTTC
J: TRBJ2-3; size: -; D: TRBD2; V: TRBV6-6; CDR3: CASIQRGALSTDTQYF; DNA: TGTGCCAGCATCCAGCGGGGGGCCCTTAGCACAGATACGCAGTATTTT
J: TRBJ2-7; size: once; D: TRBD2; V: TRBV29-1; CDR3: CSVVVAGPQYF; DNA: TGCAGCGTTGTGGTAGCGGGGCCTCAGTACTTC
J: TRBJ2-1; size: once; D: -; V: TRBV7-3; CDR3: CASSTGVAGGNEQFF; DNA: TGTGCCAGCAGCACGGGGGTGGCAGGGGGAAATGAGCAGTTCTTC
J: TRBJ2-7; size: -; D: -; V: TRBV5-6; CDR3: CASSLAGGQEQYF; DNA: TGTGCCAGCAGCTTGGCCGGCGGACAGGAGCAGTACTTC
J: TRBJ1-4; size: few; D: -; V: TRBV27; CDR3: CASSPLTTNEKLFF; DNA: TGTGCCAGCAGTCCGCTAACTACTAATGAAAAACTGTTTTTT
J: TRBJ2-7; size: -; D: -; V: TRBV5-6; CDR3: CASSFDLRHYEQYF; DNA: TGTGCCAGCAGCTTTGACCTTCGACACTACGAGCAGTACTTC
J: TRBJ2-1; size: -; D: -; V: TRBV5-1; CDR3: CASSVGSSYNEQFF; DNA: TGCGCCAGCAGCGTAGGGAGCTCCTACAATGAGCAGTTCTTC
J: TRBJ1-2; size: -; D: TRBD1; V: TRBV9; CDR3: CASSLRGSGGYTF; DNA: TGTGCCAGCAGCCTCAGGGGGTCGGGTGGCTACACCTTC
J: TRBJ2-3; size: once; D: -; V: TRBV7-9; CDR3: CASSLAGGLHTQYF; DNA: TGTGCCAGCAGCTTAGCGGGGGGACTGCATACGCAGTATTTT
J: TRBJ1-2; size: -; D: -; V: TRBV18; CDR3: CASSLDWNYGYTF; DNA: TGTGCCAGCTCTCTTGACTGGAACTATGGCTACACCTTC
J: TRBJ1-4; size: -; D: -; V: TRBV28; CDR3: CASTPRREAEKLFF; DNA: TGTGCCAGCACCCCTAGGAGGGAGGCTGAAAAACTGTTTTTT
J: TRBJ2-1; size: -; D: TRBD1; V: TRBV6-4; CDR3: CASRRTGAPPENEQFF; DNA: TGTGCCAGCAGGAGGACAGGGGCGCCTCCTGAGAATGAGCAGTTCTTC